This T cell receptor beta chain is drawn from a study of cytomegalovirus exposure and HLA in healthy donors. Primers for the PCR totalled 60 Vbeta and 13 Jbeta. TCRdb's table, derived via immunoSEQ multiplex PCR, lists solely in-frame clones and lacks some. The profile covers roughly 180,000 clones, with around 70% appearing a single time and around 3% taken by the ten largest. Study-wide points: Previously analyzed data showed that most TCR beta V segments were productive at a frequency of about 87% or about 30%. Presence/absence analyses supposed approximately even sequencing depth among donors.

The donors (healthy individuals) were bone marrow donors. Details on this clone: Its antigen is unknown.

Germline CDR1 and CDR2: MNHEY and SVGAGI. The CDR3 is 10 amino acids. The receptor was derived from a male donor in good health and CMV-seronegative. What was sequenced was PBMCs. The rearrangement uses TRBV6-5 and TRBJ1-2, with D unclear. The CDR3 coding sequence is TGTGGTACTAGCCCCGTTGGCTACACCTTC. Protein product: CGTSPVGYTF.